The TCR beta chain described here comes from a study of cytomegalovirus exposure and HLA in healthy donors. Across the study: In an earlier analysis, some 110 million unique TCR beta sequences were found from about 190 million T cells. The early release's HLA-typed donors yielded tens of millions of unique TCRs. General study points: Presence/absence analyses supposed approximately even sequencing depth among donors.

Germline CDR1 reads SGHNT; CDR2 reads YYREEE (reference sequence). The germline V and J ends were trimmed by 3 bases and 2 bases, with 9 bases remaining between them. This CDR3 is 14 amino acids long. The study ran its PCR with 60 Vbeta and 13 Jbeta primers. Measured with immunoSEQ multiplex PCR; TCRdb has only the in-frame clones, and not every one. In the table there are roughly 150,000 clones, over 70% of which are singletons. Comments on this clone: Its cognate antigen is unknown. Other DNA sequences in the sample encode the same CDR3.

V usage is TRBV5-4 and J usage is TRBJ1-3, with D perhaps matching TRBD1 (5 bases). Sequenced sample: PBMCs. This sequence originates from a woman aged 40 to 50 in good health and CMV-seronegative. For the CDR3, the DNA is TGTGCCAGCAGCTACGCAGGGCCTGGAAACACCATATATTTT. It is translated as CASSYAGPGNTIYF.